One sample yielded the 17 T cell receptor beta chains listed below, sequenced in a study of radiotherapy plus CTLA-4 blockade in lung cancer. The repertoire was sequenced with immunoSEQ multiplex PCR; TCRdb's copy has only in-frame clones and lacks some. In the table there are roughly 120,000 clones, approximately 84% of which are singletons. Sequencing was performed on peripheral blood, taken from a patient treated with radiotherapy plus ipilimumab. The receptors here all came from a human donor with non-small cell lung cancer who had a partial response to radiotherapy plus ipilimumab.

The gene calls are TRBV10-3 and TRBJ2-5; 13 bases line up with TRBD2. CDR3 length: 15 amino acids. Germline CDR1 and CDR2: ENHRY and SYGVKD. V shed 3 bases and J 5 bases; nucleotides not matched to a gene: 3. For the CDR3, the DNA is TGTGCCATCAGTGATCCGACTAGCGGGGGGGAGACCCAGTACTTC. It yields the protein CAISDPTSGGETQYF.

The V and J genes are TRBV4-1 and TRBJ1-2; TRBD1 agrees at 9 bases. This CDR3 contains 15 residues. V shed 1 base and J 11 bases; nucleotides not matched to a gene: 11. Germline V gene data show CDR1 as MGHRA and CDR2 as YSYEKL. CDR3 amino acids: CASSQASGQGMSYTF. The CDR3 nucleotides are TGCGCCAGCAGCCAAGCGAGCGGACAGGGGATGAGTTACACCTTC.

CDR3 sequence (DNA): TGTGCCAGCCTCGTCGGAGGGAGCATGGACGAGCAGTACGTC. Encoded protein: CASLVGGSMDEQYV. The V call is TRBV25-1, the J call TRBJ2-7; perhaps TRBD2 as D (6 bases). The CDR3 extends over 14 amino acids. CDR1 and CDR2 (germline): MGHDK, SYGVNS. V lost 8 bases to trimming and J lost 5 bases, with 19 bases between them.

This clone was recorded only once. The chain links TRBV7-9 to TRBJ2-1, with 9 bases lining up with TRBD2. Germline V gene sequence: CDR1 SEHNR, CDR2 FQNEAQ (reference sequence). There are 15 residues in the CDR3. With V trimmed by 2 bases and J by 6 bases, 5 bases remained unmatched. The CDR3 here is CASSLPPAGGNEQFF. CDR3 nucleotides: TGTGCCAGCAGCTTACCTCCAGCGGGAGGCAATGAGCAGTTCTTC.

This clone is a singleton in its sample. V gene TRBV6-1 combines with J gene TRBJ2-7, with TRBD1 matching 8 bases. This CDR3 is built from 14 residues. Germline V lookup: CDR1 MNHNS, CDR2 SASEGT. J was trimmed by 2 bases and V by 9 bases; bases with no gene match: 9. In nucleotides, the CDR3 is TGTGCCAGTATACACCGGGACAGGACCTACGAGCAGTACTTC. It specifies CASIHRDRTYEQYF.

This clone occurred once. This rearrangement joins TRBV6-1 to TRBJ2-7; 11 bases are shared with TRBD2. The germline gives CDR1 MNHNS, CDR2 SASEGT. This CDR3 spans 14 amino acids. V shed 6 bases, J shed 5 bases, and the junction held 6 bases outside the gene matches. CDR3 DNA: TGTGCCAGCAGAGAACTAGCGGGAGTCCACGAGCAGTACTTC. Translating gives CASRELAGVHEQYF.

This clone was counted only a few times. V usage is TRBV10-3 and J usage is TRBJ2-7; 9 positions agree with TRBD2. The V and J ends lost 2 bases and 6 bases, in that order; junction bases with no gene match: 8. Germline V CDR1 and CDR2: ENHRY, SYGVKD. The CDR3 consists of 15 residues. CDR3 DNA sequence: TGTGCCATCAGTGAGGGTAGCGGGAGTATCGGCGAGCAGTACTTC. It translates to CAISEGSGSIGEQYF.

The rearrangement links TRBV2 to TRBJ1-2; tentative D call: TRBD1 (5 bases). The V gene's germline CDR1 is SNHLY and CDR2 FYNNEI. This CDR3 contains 17 residues. The ends were cut back, 3 bases at V and 7 bases at J, with 24 bases in the middle. The CDR3 sequence: CASSEAPGPPGVVGYTF. CDR3 sequence (DNA): TGTGCCAGCAGTGAGGCTCCAGGACCTCCGGGGGTGGTTGGCTACACCTTC.

The genes are TRBV5-4 and TRBJ2-7; 13 nucleotides line up with TRBD2. The CDR3 runs to 16 residues. Trimming at V came to 4 bases and at J to 4 bases, leaving 8 bases not matched to a gene. From germline, CDR1 is SGHNT and CDR2 YYREEE (reference sequence). The CDR3 DNA follows: TGTGCCAGCAGCGATGGACTAGCGGGAGTGGTATACGAGCAGTACGTC. Translation gives CASSDGLAGVVYEQYV.

J is TRBJ2-7 and V is TRBV15; D unresolved. Germline CDR1 LNHNV, CDR2 YYDKDF (reference sequence). Trimming pared 0 bases from V and 3 bases from J, leaving 3 bases between. This CDR3 is 12 amino acids long. The CDR3 DNA is TGTGCCACCAGCAGAGATCACTACGAGCAGTACTTC. It encodes CATSRDHYEQYF.

This clone was counted a single time. This chain links TRBV16 with TRBJ2-3; TRBD2 is a possible D gene (5 bases). The CDR3 runs to 13 residues. The V end was cut by 0 bases, the J end by 10 bases, with 11 bases between. Germline V lookup: CDR1 KGHSY, CDR2 FQNENV. The chain's CDR3 is CASSQSRASAQYF. The CDR3 coding sequence is TGTGCCAGCAGCCAATCGAGGGCTTCTGCGCAGTATTTT. The whole variable domain, remainder taken from reference TRBV16 and TRBJ2-3, is GEEVAQTPKHLVRGEGQKAKLYCAPIKGHSYVFWYQQVLKNEFKFLISFQNENVFDETGMPKERFSAKCLPNSPCSLEIQATKLEDSAVYFCASSQSRASAQYFGPGTRLTVL.

This clone was seen only a few times. The chain joins TRBV2 to TRBJ1-2, with 8 bases fitting TRBD1. Germline CDR1 is SNHLY and CDR2 is FYNNEI. The CDR3 has 14 residues. V gave up 7 bases and J gave up 5 bases; unmatched junction bases: 9. CDR3 sequence reads: CASKEDRVVYGYTF. Written as DNA, the CDR3 is TGTGCCAGCAAGGAGGACAGGGTAGTGTATGGCTACACCTTC. Full variable domain (outside the CDR3, taken from reference TRBV2 and TRBJ1-2): EPEVTQTPSHQVTQMGQEVILRCVPISNHLYFYWYRQILGQKVEFLVSFYNNEISEKSEIFDDQFSVERPDGSNFTLKIRSTKLEDSAMYFCASKEDRVVYGYTFGSGTRLTVV.

This clone was seen more than once but under ten times. The chain has TRBV4-1 and TRBJ2-2; 9 positions match TRBD2. The CDR3 covers 17 residues. With V trimmed by 0 bases and J by 3 bases, 5 bases remained unmatched. The germline CDR1 and CDR2 sequences are MGHRA and YSYEKL. The CDR3 DNA is TGCGCCAGCAGCCAAGAAGGGGTAGCGGGGGACACCGGGGAGCTGTTTTTT. It specifies CASSQEGVAGDTGELFF.

The V and J genes are TRBV7-9 and TRBJ2-1; 9 bases line up with TRBD1. The CDR3 sequence is 17 residues long. V was pared by 2 bases and J by 9 bases, with 14 bases of the junction left unmatched. Germline lookup yields CDR1 SEHNR and CDR2 FQNEAQ (reference sequence). Here the CDR3 reads CASSLFFRTGEGSEQFF. The CDR3 region has the DNA TGTGCCAGCAGCTTATTCTTCCGGACAGGGGAAGGGAGTGAGCAGTTCTTC.

V usage is TRBV27 and J usage is TRBJ1-1; 7 bases map to TRBD1. The CDR3 runs to 18 residues. Trimming removed 3 bases from V and 6 bases from J; junction bases left unmatched: 19. Germline V gives CDR1 MNHEY, CDR2 SMNVEV (reference sequence). The CDR3, as DNA: TGTGCCAGCAGTTTTACCCCGCCCTGGACAGGCGGCTTCTCTGAAGCTTTCTTT. This codes for CASSFTPPWTGGFSEAFF.

The chain joins TRBV29-1 to TRBJ1-2, with 10 nucleotides matching TRBD1. From germline, CDR1 is SQVTM and CDR2 ANQGSEA. The CDR3 loop spans 16 amino acids. V gave up 5 bases and J gave up 10 bases; unmatched junction bases: 19. CDR3 sequence reads: CSVLGGRDRGARAYTF. In DNA, the CDR3 is TGCAGCGTTTTAGGGGGCCGGGACAGGGGCGCTCGCGCCTACACCTTC. The full variable domain, in which reference TRBV29-1 and TRBJ1-2 provide the parts outside the CDR3, is SAVISQKPSRDICQRGTSLTIQCQVDSQVTMMFWYRQQPGQSLTLIATANQGSEATYESGFVIDKFPISRPNLTFSTLTVSNMSPEDSSIYLCSVLGGRDRGARAYTFGSGTRLTVV.

The chain employs TRBV18 and TRBJ1-3; 9 bases map to TRBD1. The V gene's germline CDR1 is KGHSH and CDR2 LQKENI. Trimming removed 1 base from V and 0 bases from J; junction bases left unmatched: 7. The CDR3 totals 18 residues. The CDR3 region is CASSPRGTGPLSGNTIYF. In DNA form, the CDR3 reads TGTGCCAGCTCACCACGGGGGACAGGGCCTCTCTCTGGAAACACCATATATTTT. Drawing the rest from reference TRBV18 and TRBJ1-3, the complete variable domain is NAGVMQNPRHLVRRRGQEARLRCSPMKGHSHVYWYRQLPEEGLKFMVYLQKENIIDESGMPKERFSAEFPKEGPSILRIQQVVRGDSAAYFCASSPRGTGPLSGNTIYFGEGSWLTVV.